What follows are 28 T cell receptor beta chains derived from one specimen sequenced in a study of blood T cell repertoires in COVID-19. Measured with immunoSEQ multiplex PCR; TCRdb has only the in-frame clones, and not every one. The top ten hold around 13% of the sample, which has 250,000 to 350,000 clones, 89% seen once. The sample comprised peripheral blood. These receptors all come from a woman in her sixties with acute or convalescent COVID-19.

The gene calls are TRBV9 and TRBJ1-4, with a weak D call TRBD1 (6 bases). The CDR3 contains 16 residues. Germline V gene sequence: CDR1 SGDLS, CDR2 YYNGEE. Trimming pared 4 bases from V and 0 bases from J, leaving 13 bases between. This CDR3 reads CASSPRGWATNEKLFF. The CDR3 nucleotides read TGTGCCAGCAGCCCTAGGGGGTGGGCAACTAATGAAAAACTGTTTTTT.

The chain has TRBV28 and TRBJ1-1, with TRBD1 as a possible D gene (5 bases). This CDR3 spans 14 amino acids. Trimming removed 10 bases at V and 7 bases at J, with 22 bases between. In germline, CDR1 is MDHEN, CDR2 SYDVKM. The CDR3 nucleotides are TGTGCCACTATACGATCGGGGGGAGTGGGTGAAGCTTTCTTT. Translating gives CATIRSGGVGEAFF.

The chain is built from TRBV11-2 and TRBJ2-1; 10 nucleotides align to TRBD2. J was trimmed by 2 bases and V by 4 bases; bases with no gene match: 8. Germline CDR1 SGHAT, CDR2 FQNNGV. CDR3 length: 17 amino acids. The CDR3 DNA reads as TGTGCCAGCAGCTCAGGCTTAGCGGGAGGCGCCTACAATGAGCAGTTCTTC. It encodes CASSSGLAGGAYNEQFF. Looking up the rest from reference TRBV11-2 and TRBJ2-1 gives the full variable domain: EAGVAQSPRYKIIEKRQSVAFWCNPISGHATLYWYQQILGQGPKLLIQFQNNGVVDDSQLPKDRFSAERLKGVDSTLKIQPAKLEDSAVYLCASSSGLAGGAYNEQFFGPGTRLTVL.

This chain joins TRBV10-2 and TRBJ1-4; 9 nucleotides line up with TRBD1. Looked up from germline, CDR1 is WSHSY and CDR2 is SAAADI. There are 16 residues in the CDR3. Losses at the gene ends were 2 bases for V and 7 bases for J; bases not matched to a gene: 8. CDR3 protein: CASSEIGGQGGEKLFF. The CDR3 nucleotides read TGCGCCAGCAGTGAGATTGGGGGACAGGGTGGTGAAAAACTGTTTTTT.

The chain combines TRBV10-3 with TRBJ1-5, with no clear D. The ends were cut back, 4 bases at V and 0 bases at J, with 16 bases in the middle. Germline CDR1 ENHRY, CDR2 SYGVKD. This CDR3 contains 17 residues. The CDR3 bases are TGTGCCATCAGTGTTTTCCGGAACTATAATAGCAATCAGCCCCAGCATTTT. Residues: CAISVFRNYNSNQPQHF.

This chain joins TRBV27 and TRBJ2-7; possible D gene TRBD1, 5 bases. Germline V gene lookup returns CDR1 MNHEY and CDR2 SMNVEV (reference sequence). Deletions cut 8 bases from V and 1 base from J, with 21 bases between. The CDR3 runs 16 residues. The CDR3 loop is CASRSPSRASSYEQYF. CDR3 sequence (DNA): TGTGCCAGCCGATCCCCAAGCAGGGCTAGTTCCTACGAGCAGTACTTC.

The gene calls are TRBV12-3 or TRBV12-4 and TRBJ1-2; D gene ambiguous. This CDR3 region has 13 residues. Trimming stripped 7 bases from V and 6 bases from J, with 15 bases between. Written as DNA, the CDR3 is TGTGCCAGCACCCGGGAAGGAGTAGATGGCTACACCTTC. Its protein product is CASTREGVDGYTF.

The genes are TRBV19 and TRBJ1-2; the D is unclear. The V gene lost 7 bases and the J gene lost 3 bases, with 18 bases spanning the gap. There are 15 residues in the CDR3. CDR1 and CDR2 (germline): LNHDA, SQIVND (reference sequence). CDR3 in amino acids: CASTVNSLVDYGYTF. CDR3 sequence (DNA): TGTGCCAGTACCGTAAACTCTTTAGTGGACTATGGCTACACCTTC.

The chain couples TRBV3-1 (or the pseudogene TRBV3-2) to TRBJ1-5, with no clear D. The CDR3 extends over 12 amino acids. The germline V gene encodes CDR1 LGHDT and CDR2 YNNKEL (reference sequence). V was pared by 7 bases and J by 4 bases, with 8 bases between. The CDR3 bases are TGTGCCAGCACCCCCGGGAATCAGCCCCAGCATTTT. It codes for CASTPGNQPQHF.

This clone has more than one count but fewer than ten. The rearrangement uses TRBV4-3 and TRBJ1-5, with D hard to call. Germline V gene lookup returns CDR1 LGHNA and CDR2 YSLEER. The CDR3 runs 15 residues. With 4 bases removed from V and 0 bases from J, the gap between germline ends came to 10 bases. The CDR3 nucleotides are TGCGCCAGCAGCCTGACACACAATAGCAATCAGCCCCAGCATTTT. Protein sequence: CASSLTHNSNQPQHF.

This chain uses TRBV6-6 with TRBJ2-7; D possibly corresponds to TRBD1 (6 bases). Per the germline V gene, CDR1 is MNHNY and CDR2 is SVGAGI (reference sequence). Trimming cost V 6 bases and J 3 bases, with 15 bases left between them. The CDR3 spans 14 residues. CDR3 nucleotides: TGTGCCAGCAGGAGACAGGCGTTATACTACGAGCAGTACTTC. Translated: CASRRQALYYEQYF.

The rearrangement uses TRBV3-1 (or the pseudogene TRBV3-2) and TRBJ1-1, with D unclear. Germline V gene sequence: CDR1 LGHDT, CDR2 YNNKEL (reference sequence). CDR3 length: 14 residues. The V gene lost 4 bases and the J gene lost 1 base, with 10 bases spanning the gap. CDR3 bases: TGTGCCAGCAGCCTGCCTGGCAGGAACACTGAAGCTTTCTTT. Encoded protein: CASSLPGRNTEAFF.

The V call is TRBV5-1, the J call TRBJ2-5; 8 nucleotides agree with TRBD1. The CDR3 consists of 16 residues. Germline CDR1 is SGHRS and CDR2 is YFSETQ. The V gene end was trimmed by 0 bases and the J gene end by 2 bases; junction bases not matched to a gene: 6. CDR3 loop: CASSLGQGHLQETQYF. Here the CDR3 DNA reads TGCGCCAGCAGCTTGGGACAGGGGCACCTTCAAGAGACCCAGTACTTC.

This clone was recorded only once. The chain carries TRBV19 and TRBJ2-1; the match to TRBD2 covers 9 bases. CDR1 and CDR2 (germline): LNHDA, SQIVND (reference sequence). This CDR3 is built from 11 residues. After removal of 6 bases from V and 16 bases from J, the junction contained 7 bases not matched to a gene. CDR3 in amino acids: CASSPGTSCFF. Written as DNA, the CDR3 is TGTGCCAGTAGCCCTGGGACTAGCTGTTTCTTC.

The rearrangement uses TRBV7-9 and TRBJ1-1; no clear D. The CDR3 runs 12 residues. Germline V CDR1 and CDR2: SEHNR, FQNEAQ (reference sequence). The germline V and J ends were trimmed by 6 bases and 1 base, with 6 bases remaining between them. In DNA form, the CDR3 reads TGTGCCAGCAGGCGGGGGAACACTGAAGCTTTCTTT. Translation: CASRRGNTEAFF.

As to this clone: The sample holds other DNA sequences that translate to the same CDR3. The rearrangement joins TRBV28 to TRBJ2-1; the D gene is possibly TRBD2 (6 bases). The CDR3 covers 15 residues. Per the germline V gene, CDR1 is MDHEN and CDR2 is SYDVKM. Trimming removed 3 bases from V and 1 base from J, with 10 bases in between. The CDR3 region is CASSFGGSSYNEQFF. The CDR3 DNA sequence: TGTGCCAGCAGTTTTGGGGGGAGTTCCTACAATGAGCAGTTCTTC.

The chain carries TRBV30 and TRBJ2-5, with a tentative D call TRBD2 (6 bases). The germline gives CDR1 GTSNPN, CDR2 SVGIG (reference sequence). Trimming removed 4 bases at V and 10 bases at J, with 22 bases between. This CDR3 spans 14 amino acids. The CDR3 nucleotides read TGTGCCTGGACTTCCGGGCAGCCGGGGGTCAACCAGTACTTC. It yields the protein CAWTSGQPGVNQYF.

This chain uses TRBV30 with TRBJ1-2, with D possibly TRBD1 on 6 matching bases. Germline CDR1 GTSNPN, CDR2 SVGIG (reference sequence). This CDR3 contains 13 residues. The chain's CDR3 is CAWRGGSDYGYTF. DNA of the CDR3: TGTGCATGGCGGGGGGGCTCCGACTATGGCTACACCTTC. Together with reference TRBV30 and TRBJ1-2, the CDR3 gives the full variable domain: SQTIHQWPATLVQPVGSPLSLECTVEGTSNPNLYWYRQAAGRGLQLLFYSVGIGQISSEVPQNLSASRPQDRQFILSSKKLLLSDSGFYLCAWRGGSDYGYTFGSGTRLTVV.

The chain couples TRBV5-1 to TRBJ2-3, with D possibly being TRBD2 (5 bases). The CDR3 has 14 residues. Germline V lookup: CDR1 SGHRS, CDR2 YFSETQ. V was pared by 3 bases and J by 2 bases, with 10 bases between. In nucleotides, the CDR3 is TGCGCCAGCAGCTCCGAGCGGTTCACAGATACGCAGTATTTT. The encoded protein is CASSSERFTDTQYF. Filled out from reference TRBV5-1 and TRBJ2-3, the complete variable domain reads KAGVTQTPRYLIKTRGQQVTLSCSPISGHRSVSWYQQTPGQGLQFLFEYFSETQRNKGNFPGRFSGRQFSNSRSEMNVSTLELGDSALYLCASSSERFTDTQYFGPGTRLTVL.

V is TRBV7-9 and J is TRBJ2-5; TRBD2 matches 11 bases. Germline CDR1 SEHNR, CDR2 FQNEAQ (reference sequence). The V segment lost 5 bases and the J segment 2 bases; nucleotides outside the gene matches: 7. This CDR3 is 16 amino acids long. CDR3 nucleotide sequence: TGTGCCAGCAGCCATTTAGCGGGAGGGCGACAAGAGACCCAGTACTTC. It encodes CASSHLAGGRQETQYF.

This chain joins TRBV27 and TRBJ2-1; 13 positions agree with TRBD2. Germline V gives CDR1 MNHEY, CDR2 SMNVEV (reference sequence). V shed 5 bases, J shed 3 bases, and the junction held 4 bases outside the gene matches. This CDR3 region has 16 residues. This CDR3 reads CASSVGLAGVYNEQFF. The DNA of the CDR3 is TGTGCCAGCAGTGTCGGACTAGCGGGAGTCTACAATGAGCAGTTCTTC.

This chain links TRBV6-2 or TRBV6-3 with TRBJ2-7, with unresolved D. Germline-derived CDR1 and CDR2 are MNHEY and SVGEGT. V gave up 4 bases and J gave up 0 bases, with 13 bases separating them. The CDR3 is 15 amino acids. The CDR3 DNA reads TGTGCCAGCAGTTCCCTGACTGTCAGCTCCTACGAGCAGTACTTC. Translating gives CASSSLTVSSYEQYF.

In its sample, this clone was seen once. The chain uses TRBV11-2 and TRBJ1-2; 9 bases match TRBD1. From germline, CDR1 is SGHAT and CDR2 FQNNGV. Germline trimming cut 2 bases from V and 1 base from J; bases unmatched to any gene: 8. CDR3 length equals 17 residues. DNA for the CDR3: TGTGCCAGCAGCTTACGACAGGGGGAAGGCAGTAACTATGGCTACACCTTC. Amino acids: CASSLRQGEGSNYGYTF.

V is TRBV30 and J is TRBJ1-2, with D possibly TRBD1 on 6 matching bases. Trimming removed 5 bases from V and 8 bases from J, with 18 bases in between. Per germline, CDR1 GTSNPN and CDR2 SVGIG (reference sequence). This CDR3 has 13 residues. This chain's CDR3 is CAWGLQGLRGYTF. Here the CDR3 DNA reads TGTGCCTGGGGCCTTCAGGGGTTAAGGGGCTACACCTTC.

This sequence joins TRBV15 and TRBJ1-5; 7 bases map to TRBD1. J was trimmed by 3 bases and V by 5 bases; bases with no gene match: 13. This CDR3 comprises 17 residues. Per germline, CDR1 LNHNV and CDR2 YYDKDF (reference sequence). CDR3 residues: CATSDQHQTGINQPQHF. In DNA, the CDR3 is TGTGCCACCAGCGACCAGCATCAGACAGGGATCAATCAGCCCCAGCATTTT.

The chain has TRBV6-1 and TRBJ1-2; D call uncertain. Trimming shortened V by 2 bases and J by 4 bases, and 14 bases separated the two germline ends. In germline, CDR1 is MNHNS, CDR2 SASEGT. The CDR3 has 15 amino acids. CDR3 sequence reads: CASSESLGGFYGYTF. Written as DNA, the CDR3 is TGTGCCAGCAGTGAAAGCCTCGGCGGGTTCTATGGCTACACCTTC.

The chain employs TRBV7-3 and TRBJ2-1; TRBD1 might be the D (6 bases). V lost 3 bases to trimming and J lost 0 bases, with 9 bases between them. This CDR3 has 15 residues. Per germline, CDR1 SGHTA and CDR2 FQGTGA. The CDR3 DNA reads TGTGCCAGCAGCTTTGAAGGGGGCTCCTACAATGAGCAGTTCTTC. Protein product: CASSFEGGSYNEQFF.

The chain carries TRBV24-1 and TRBJ1-1, with D possibly matching TRBD1 (5 bases). This CDR3 has 12 amino acids. With 0 bases removed from V and 8 bases from J, the gap between germline ends came to 6 bases. CDR1 KGHDR and CDR2 SFDVKD come from the germline V gene. The DNA of the CDR3 is TGTGCCACCAGTGATTTGCAGGGAGAAGCTTTCTTT. This sequence encodes CATSDLQGEAFF.